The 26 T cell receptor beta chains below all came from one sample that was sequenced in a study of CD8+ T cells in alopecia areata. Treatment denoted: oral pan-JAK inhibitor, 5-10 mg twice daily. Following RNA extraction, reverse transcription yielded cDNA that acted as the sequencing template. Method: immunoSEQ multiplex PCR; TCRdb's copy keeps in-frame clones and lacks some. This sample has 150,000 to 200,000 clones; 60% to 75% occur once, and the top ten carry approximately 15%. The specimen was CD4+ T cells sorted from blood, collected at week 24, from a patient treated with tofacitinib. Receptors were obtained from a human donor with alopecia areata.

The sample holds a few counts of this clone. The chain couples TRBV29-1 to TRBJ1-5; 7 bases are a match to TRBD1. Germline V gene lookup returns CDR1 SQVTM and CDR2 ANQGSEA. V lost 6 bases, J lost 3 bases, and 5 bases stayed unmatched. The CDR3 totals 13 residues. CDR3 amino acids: CSVEDRINQPQHF. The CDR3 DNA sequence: TGCAGCGTGGAGGACAGGATCAATCAGCCCCAGCATTTT.

The CDR3: CASSPGGVQPQHF. The CDR3 DNA sequence: TGTGCCAGCAGCCCGGGGGGGGTTCAGCCCCAGCATTTT. V and J are TRBV5-8 and TRBJ1-5; D possibly corresponds to TRBD1 (5 bases). The CDR3 sequence is 13 residues long. V was shortened by 4 bases and J by 6 bases, with 11 bases between the two germline ends. Germline CDR1 reads SGHTS; CDR2 reads YDEGEE.

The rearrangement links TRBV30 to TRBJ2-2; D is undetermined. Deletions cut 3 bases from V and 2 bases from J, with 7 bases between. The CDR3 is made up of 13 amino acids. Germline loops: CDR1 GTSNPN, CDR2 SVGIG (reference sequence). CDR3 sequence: CAWRRANTGELFF. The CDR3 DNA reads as TGTGCCTGGAGAAGGGCCAACACCGGGGAGCTGTTTTTT.

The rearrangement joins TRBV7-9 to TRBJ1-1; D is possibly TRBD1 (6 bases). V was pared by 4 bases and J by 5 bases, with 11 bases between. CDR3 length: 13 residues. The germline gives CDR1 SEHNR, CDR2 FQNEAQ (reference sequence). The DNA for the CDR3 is TGTGCCAGCAGCTCGCTACAGGGTACTGAAGCTTTCTTT. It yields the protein CASSSLQGTEAFF.

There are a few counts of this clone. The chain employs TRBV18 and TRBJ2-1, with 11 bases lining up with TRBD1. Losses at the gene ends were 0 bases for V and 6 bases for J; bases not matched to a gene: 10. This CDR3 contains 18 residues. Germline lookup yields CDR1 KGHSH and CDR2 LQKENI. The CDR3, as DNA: TGTGCCAGCTCACCACCCCCACGGACAGGGGGCATATCCAATGAGCAGTTCTTC. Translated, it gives CASSPPPRTGGISNEQFF.

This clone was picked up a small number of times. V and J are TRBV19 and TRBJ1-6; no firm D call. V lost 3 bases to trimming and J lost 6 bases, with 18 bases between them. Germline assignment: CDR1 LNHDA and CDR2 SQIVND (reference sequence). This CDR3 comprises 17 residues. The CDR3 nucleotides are TGTGCCAGTAGTATTAGGTGGTCGAGCGGGGTTAATTCACCCCTCCACTTT. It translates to CASSIRWSSGVNSPLHF.

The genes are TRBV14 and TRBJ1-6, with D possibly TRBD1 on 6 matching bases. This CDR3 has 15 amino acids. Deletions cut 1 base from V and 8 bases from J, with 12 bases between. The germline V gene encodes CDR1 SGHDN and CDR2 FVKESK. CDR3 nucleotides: TGTGCCAGCAGCCAAGGATGGCAGGGGTATTCACCCCTCCACTTT. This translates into CASSQGWQGYSPLHF.

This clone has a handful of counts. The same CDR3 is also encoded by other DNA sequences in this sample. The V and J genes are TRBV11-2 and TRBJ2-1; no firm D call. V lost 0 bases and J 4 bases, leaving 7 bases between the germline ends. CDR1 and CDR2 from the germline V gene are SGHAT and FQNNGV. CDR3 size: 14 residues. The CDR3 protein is CASSLDGQYNEQFF. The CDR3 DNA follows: TGTGCCAGCAGCTTAGATGGTCAGTACAATGAGCAGTTCTTC.

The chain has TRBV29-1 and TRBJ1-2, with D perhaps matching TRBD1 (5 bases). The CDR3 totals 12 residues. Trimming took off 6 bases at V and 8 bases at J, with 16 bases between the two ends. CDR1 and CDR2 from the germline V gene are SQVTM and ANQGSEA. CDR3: CSVGHTKWGYTF. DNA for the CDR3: TGCAGCGTAGGACACACCAAGTGGGGCTACACCTTC.

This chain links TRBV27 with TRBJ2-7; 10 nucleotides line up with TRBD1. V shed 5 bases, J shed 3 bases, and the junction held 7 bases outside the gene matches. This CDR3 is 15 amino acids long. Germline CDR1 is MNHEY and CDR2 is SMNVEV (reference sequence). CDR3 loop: CASSTRDRGGYEQYF. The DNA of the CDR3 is TGTGCCAGCAGTACACGGGACAGGGGAGGCTACGAGCAGTACTTC.

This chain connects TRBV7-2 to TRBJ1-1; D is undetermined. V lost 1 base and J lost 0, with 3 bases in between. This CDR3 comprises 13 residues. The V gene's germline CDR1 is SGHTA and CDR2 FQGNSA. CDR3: CASSLDMNTEAFF. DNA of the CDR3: TGTGCCAGCAGCTTAGACATGAACACTGAAGCTTTCTTT.

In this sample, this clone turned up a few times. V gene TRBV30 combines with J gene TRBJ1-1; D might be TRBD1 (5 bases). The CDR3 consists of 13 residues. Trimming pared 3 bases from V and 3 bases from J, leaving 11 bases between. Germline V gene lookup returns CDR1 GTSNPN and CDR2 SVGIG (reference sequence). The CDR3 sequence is CAWSRVWDTEAFF. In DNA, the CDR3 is TGTGCCTGGAGCAGGGTATGGGACACTGAAGCTTTCTTT.

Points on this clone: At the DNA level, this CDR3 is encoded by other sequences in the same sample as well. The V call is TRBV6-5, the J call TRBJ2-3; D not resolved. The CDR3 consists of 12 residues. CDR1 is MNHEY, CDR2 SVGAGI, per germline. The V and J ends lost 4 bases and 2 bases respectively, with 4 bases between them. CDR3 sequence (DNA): TGTGCCAGCAGTTCCAACACAGATACGCAGTATTTT. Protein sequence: CASSSNTDTQYF.

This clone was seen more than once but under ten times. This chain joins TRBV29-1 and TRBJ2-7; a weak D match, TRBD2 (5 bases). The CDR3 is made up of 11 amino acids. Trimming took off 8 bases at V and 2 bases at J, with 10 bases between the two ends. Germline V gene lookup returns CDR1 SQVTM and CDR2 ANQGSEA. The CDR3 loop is CSIRETYEQYF. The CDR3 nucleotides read TGCAGCATAAGGGAGACCTACGAGCAGTACTTC.

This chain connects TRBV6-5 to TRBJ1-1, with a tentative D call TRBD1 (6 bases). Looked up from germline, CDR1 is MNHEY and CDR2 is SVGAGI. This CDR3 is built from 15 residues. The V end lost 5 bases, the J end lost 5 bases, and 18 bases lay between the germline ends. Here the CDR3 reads CASSPPPGVGTEAFF. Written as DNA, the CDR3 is TGTGCCAGCAGTCCCCCCCCAGGGGTTGGTACTGAAGCTTTCTTT.

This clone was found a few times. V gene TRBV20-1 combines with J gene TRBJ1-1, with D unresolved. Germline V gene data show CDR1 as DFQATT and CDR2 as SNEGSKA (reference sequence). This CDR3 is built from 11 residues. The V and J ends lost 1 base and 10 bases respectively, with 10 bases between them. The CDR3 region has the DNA TGCAGTGCTAGAGGAGGCGGAGGAGCTTTCTTT. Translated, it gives CSARGGGGAFF.

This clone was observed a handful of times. This chain's CDR3 is CASTRSETPNEKLFF. DNA of the CDR3: TGTGCCAGCACCCGCTCGGAGACACCCAATGAAAAACTGTTTTTT. This chain joins TRBV6-6 and TRBJ1-4; D uncertain. The CDR3 runs to 15 residues. CDR1 and CDR2 from the germline V gene are MNHNY and SVGAGI (reference sequence). V shed 7 bases and J shed 5 bases, with 17 bases lying between them.

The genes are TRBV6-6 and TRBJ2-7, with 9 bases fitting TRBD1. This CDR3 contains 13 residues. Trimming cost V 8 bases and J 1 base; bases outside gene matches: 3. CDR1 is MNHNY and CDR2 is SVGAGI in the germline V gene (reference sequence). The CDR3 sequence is CASLGQGSYEQYF. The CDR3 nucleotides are TGTGCCAGCCTGGGACAGGGATCCTACGAGCAGTACTTC.

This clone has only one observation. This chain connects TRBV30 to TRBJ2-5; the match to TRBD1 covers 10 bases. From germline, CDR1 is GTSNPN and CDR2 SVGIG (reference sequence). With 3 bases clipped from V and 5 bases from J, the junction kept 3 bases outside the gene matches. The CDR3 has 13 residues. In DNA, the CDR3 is TGTGCCTGGAGAGACAGGGGGCGGGAGACCCAGTACTTC. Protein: CAWRDRGRETQYF.

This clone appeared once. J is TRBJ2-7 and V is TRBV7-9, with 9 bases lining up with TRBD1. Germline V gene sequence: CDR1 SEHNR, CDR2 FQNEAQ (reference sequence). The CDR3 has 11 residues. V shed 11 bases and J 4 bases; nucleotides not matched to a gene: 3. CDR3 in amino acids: CAPTGGYEQYF. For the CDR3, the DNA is TGTGCCCCGACAGGGGGTTACGAGCAGTACTTC.

CDR3 DNA sequence: TGTGCCAGCAGAAATCTAGCCAAAAACATTCAGTACTTC. It specifies CASRNLAKNIQYF. The chain is built from TRBV2 and TRBJ2-4, with D hard to call. The CDR3 length is 13 residues. V shed 6 bases and J shed 0 bases, with 6 bases lying between them. Germline CDR1 SNHLY, CDR2 FYNNEI. The whole variable domain, remainder taken from reference TRBV2 and TRBJ2-4, is EPEVTQTPSHQVTQMGQEVILRCVPISNHLYFYWYRQILGQKVEFLVSFYNNEISEKSEIFDDQFSVERPDGSNFTLKIRSTKLEDSAMYFCASRNLAKNIQYFGAGTRLSVL.

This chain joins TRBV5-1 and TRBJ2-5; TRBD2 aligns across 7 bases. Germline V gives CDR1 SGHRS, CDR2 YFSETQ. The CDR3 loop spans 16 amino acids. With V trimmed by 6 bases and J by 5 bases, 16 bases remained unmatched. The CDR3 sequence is CASTLRSAGVGETQYF. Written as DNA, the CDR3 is TGCGCCAGCACCCTTAGATCTGCGGGAGTCGGGGAGACCCAGTACTTC.

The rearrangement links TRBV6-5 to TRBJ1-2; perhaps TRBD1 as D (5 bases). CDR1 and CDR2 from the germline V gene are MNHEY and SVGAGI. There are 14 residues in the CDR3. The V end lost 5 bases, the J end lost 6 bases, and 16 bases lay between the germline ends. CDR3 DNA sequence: TGTGCCAGCAGTCGCCGGCAGGGCTTCCATGGCTACACCTTC. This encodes CASSRRQGFHGYTF.

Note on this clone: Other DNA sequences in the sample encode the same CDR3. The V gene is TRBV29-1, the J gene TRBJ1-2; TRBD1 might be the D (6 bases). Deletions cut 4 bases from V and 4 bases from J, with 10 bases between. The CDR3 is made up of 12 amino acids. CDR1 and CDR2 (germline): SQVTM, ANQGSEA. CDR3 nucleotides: TGCAGCGTTGCGGGGGCGGGCTATGGCTACACCTTC. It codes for CSVAGAGYGYTF.

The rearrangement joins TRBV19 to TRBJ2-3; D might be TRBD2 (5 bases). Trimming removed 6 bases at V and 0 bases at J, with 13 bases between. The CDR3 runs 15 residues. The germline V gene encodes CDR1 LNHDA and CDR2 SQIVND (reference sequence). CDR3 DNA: TGTGCCAGTAGCGACTACACGGACAGCACAGATACGCAGTATTTT. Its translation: CASSDYTDSTDTQYF.

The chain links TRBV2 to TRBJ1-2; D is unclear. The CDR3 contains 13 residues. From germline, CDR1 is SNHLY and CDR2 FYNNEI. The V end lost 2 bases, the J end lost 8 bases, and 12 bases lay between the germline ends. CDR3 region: CASSEIWQEGYTF. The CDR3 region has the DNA TGTGCCAGCAGTGAAATCTGGCAGGAGGGCTACACCTTC.